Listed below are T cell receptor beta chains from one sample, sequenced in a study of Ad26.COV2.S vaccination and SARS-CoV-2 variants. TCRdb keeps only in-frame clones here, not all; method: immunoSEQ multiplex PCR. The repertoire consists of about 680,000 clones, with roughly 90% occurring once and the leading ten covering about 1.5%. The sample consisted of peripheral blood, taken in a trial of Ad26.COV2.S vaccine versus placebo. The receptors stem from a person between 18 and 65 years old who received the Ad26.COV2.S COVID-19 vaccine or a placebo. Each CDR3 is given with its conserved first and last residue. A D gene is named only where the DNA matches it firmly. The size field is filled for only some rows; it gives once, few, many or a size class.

CDR3nt: TGTGCCAGTAGTATAGTGGGCAGGGGAGACACCGGGGAGCTGTTTTTT; CDR3aa: CASSIVGRGDTGELFF; v_gene: TRBV19; j_gene: TRBJ2-2; abundance: .; d_gene: .
CDR3nt: TGTGCCATCAGTGAGTCATACCCTCCGAGGGGAAACACCATATATTTT; CDR3aa: CAISESYPPRGNTIYF; v_gene: TRBV10-3; j_gene: TRBJ1-3; abundance: .; d_gene: .
CDR3nt: TGTGCCAGCAGCTCCCTCAACCGGGACAGGGCTAGCGCTTTCTTT; CDR3aa: CASSSLNRDRASAFF; v_gene: TRBV5-5; j_gene: TRBJ1-1; abundance: .; d_gene: TRBD1
CDR3nt: TGTGCCAGCAGGAGCTCTGGAAACACCATATATTTT; CDR3aa: CASRSSGNTIYF; v_gene: TRBV12-3/TRBV12-4; j_gene: TRBJ1-3; abundance: .; d_gene: .
CDR3nt: TGTGCCAGCAGTGCCGAACTAGCGGCCACAGATACGCAGTATTTT; CDR3aa: CASSAELAATDTQYF; v_gene: TRBV6-4; j_gene: TRBJ2-3; abundance: once; d_gene: TRBD2
CDR3nt: TGTGCCAGTAGTATAGAAAACCCCAGGACAGGGACCACTGAAGCTTTCTTT; CDR3aa: CASSIENPRTGTTEAFF; v_gene: TRBV19; j_gene: TRBJ1-1; abundance: .; d_gene: TRBD1
CDR3nt: TGTGCCAGCAGCTTGCCGGGACAGGTTGGCACAGATACGCAGTATTTT; CDR3aa: CASSLPGQVGTDTQYF; v_gene: TRBV5-4; j_gene: TRBJ2-3; abundance: .; d_gene: TRBD1
CDR3nt: TGTGCCAGCAGTCCCCTTCCGGGACAGGGCATGAATTCACCCCTCCACTTT; CDR3aa: CASSPLPGQGMNSPLHF; v_gene: TRBV27; j_gene: TRBJ1-6; abundance: .; d_gene: TRBD1
CDR3nt: TGTGCCAGTAGTCCATTACGGGACCATAGCAATCAGCCCCAGCATTTT; CDR3aa: CASSPLRDHSNQPQHF; v_gene: TRBV19; j_gene: TRBJ1-5; abundance: .; d_gene: .
CDR3nt: TGCGCCAGCAGCTTGGACCGGGACGGATGGTCATTCTCCTACGAGCAGTACTTC; CDR3aa: CASSLDRDGWSFSYEQYF; v_gene: TRBV5-1; j_gene: TRBJ2-7; abundance: .; d_gene: .
CDR3nt: TGTGCCTCCCTAAAAGGGCTGGGGCAGTTCTTC; CDR3aa: CASLKGLGQFF; v_gene: TRBV30; j_gene: TRBJ2-1; abundance: .; d_gene: .
CDR3nt: TGTGCTAGTTCCTTCCTCACAGATACGCAGTATTTT; CDR3aa: CASSFLTDTQYF; v_gene: TRBV12-5; j_gene: TRBJ2-3; abundance: .; d_gene: .
CDR3nt: TGCGCCAGCAGCCTGGGACAGGGGGTTAATGAGCAGTTCTTC; CDR3aa: CASSLGQGVNEQFF; v_gene: TRBV5-1; j_gene: TRBJ2-1; abundance: .; d_gene: TRBD1
CDR3nt: TGTGCCAGCAGCGTTCGACTAGCGGCCAGGGAGACCCAGTACTTC; CDR3aa: CASSVRLAARETQYF; v_gene: TRBV7-2; j_gene: TRBJ2-5; abundance: .; d_gene: TRBD2
CDR3nt: TGTGCCAGCAGGCAGGGTTACGAGCAGTACTTC; CDR3aa: CASRQGYEQYF; v_gene: TRBV12-3/TRBV12-4; j_gene: TRBJ2-7; abundance: .; d_gene: .
CDR3nt: TGTGCCAGCAGCCAACTCGGGTCTAGCGAGAGCCTAGGGCAGTTCTTC; CDR3aa: CASSQLGSSESLGQFF; v_gene: TRBV3-1/TRBV3-2; j_gene: TRBJ2-1; abundance: .; d_gene: .
CDR3nt: TGTGCCACCAGTAAAGGGTCCTATGGCTACACCTTC; CDR3aa: CATSKGSYGYTF; v_gene: TRBV24-1; j_gene: TRBJ1-2; abundance: .; d_gene: .
CDR3nt: TGTGCCAGCAGCTTAGGCAGGCAGGATTTTTACGGCTACACCTTC; CDR3aa: CASSLGRQDFYGYTF; v_gene: TRBV7-9; j_gene: TRBJ1-2; abundance: .; d_gene: .
CDR3nt: TGTGCCAGCAGCCAGGGACTTCCAGTCACCGGGGAGCTGTTTTTT; CDR3aa: CASSQGLPVTGELFF; v_gene: TRBV5-6; j_gene: TRBJ2-2; abundance: .; d_gene: .
CDR3nt: TGTGCCAGCAGTTATGCAGGCGGCACAGATACGCAGTATTTT; CDR3aa: CASSYAGGTDTQYF; v_gene: TRBV6-5; j_gene: TRBJ2-3; abundance: once; d_gene: .
CDR3nt: TGTGCCAGCAGCAGAGACTCCTTCAGGGAGACCCAGTACTTC; CDR3aa: CASSRDSFRETQYF; v_gene: TRBV11-2; j_gene: TRBJ2-5; abundance: .; d_gene: .
CDR3nt: TGTGCCAGCAGCTTGCAGCTAACTGAAGCTTTCTTT; CDR3aa: CASSLQLTEAFF; v_gene: TRBV5-8; j_gene: TRBJ1-1; abundance: .; d_gene: .
CDR3nt: TGTGCCAGTAACCAGGGGGCCGGGGAGCTGTTTTTT; CDR3aa: CASNQGAGELFF; v_gene: TRBV19; j_gene: TRBJ2-2; abundance: .; d_gene: TRBD1
CDR3nt: TGTGCCAGCAGTTCGGGACAACTGAACACCGGGGAGCTGTTTTTT; CDR3aa: CASSSGQLNTGELFF; v_gene: TRBV6-6; j_gene: TRBJ2-2; abundance: .; d_gene: .
CDR3nt: TGTGCCAGTAGTATAGGGACCCGCGGACGGTCTCATACACCCCTCCACTTT; CDR3aa: CASSIGTRGRSHTPLHF; v_gene: TRBV19; j_gene: TRBJ1-6; abundance: .; d_gene: .
CDR3nt: TGTGCCAGCAGCCCCCCCGGGGTAAAAGAGACCCAGTACTTC; CDR3aa: CASSPPGVKETQYF; v_gene: TRBV7-9; j_gene: TRBJ2-5; abundance: .; d_gene: .
CDR3nt: TGTGCCAGCAGTTACGAGGGGACTGAAGCTTTCTTT; CDR3aa: CASSYEGTEAFF; v_gene: TRBV6-2/TRBV6-3; j_gene: TRBJ1-1; abundance: few; d_gene: .
CDR3nt: TGCGCCAGCAGCGTCACTCACAGGACAAACTCCTACAATGAGCAGTTCTTC; CDR3aa: CASSVTHRTNSYNEQFF; v_gene: TRBV5-1; j_gene: TRBJ2-1; abundance: .; d_gene: .
CDR3nt: TGTGCCAGCAGCTTGCGTCTAGCGGGGGCCTTGGATACGCAGTATTTT; CDR3aa: CASSLRLAGALDTQYF; v_gene: TRBV5-4; j_gene: TRBJ2-3; abundance: .; d_gene: TRBD2
CDR3nt: TGTGCCAGCAGCTTAGGAGGGGCCGGGGAGCTGTTTTTT; CDR3aa: CASSLGGAGELFF; v_gene: TRBV12-3/TRBV12-4; j_gene: TRBJ2-2; abundance: once; d_gene: .
CDR3nt: TGTGCCAGCTCAGGGGGATATAGCAATCAGCCCCAGCATTTT; CDR3aa: CASSGGYSNQPQHF; v_gene: TRBV18; j_gene: TRBJ1-5; abundance: few; d_gene: .
CDR3nt: TGTGCCAGCAGAGGACTAGCGGAAAGCAATGAGCAGTTCTTC; CDR3aa: CASRGLAESNEQFF; v_gene: TRBV2; j_gene: TRBJ2-1; abundance: once; d_gene: TRBD2
CDR3nt: TGTGCCAGCTCACCTAACCCGACAGGAACCAAAAACATTCAGTACTTC; CDR3aa: CASSPNPTGTKNIQYF; v_gene: TRBV18; j_gene: TRBJ2-4; abundance: .; d_gene: .
CDR3nt: TGTGCCAGCAGCCGGGACTGTAGCACAGATACGCAGTATTTT; CDR3aa: CASSRDCSTDTQYF; v_gene: TRBV21-1; j_gene: TRBJ2-3; abundance: .; d_gene: .
CDR3nt: TGCAGTGCCGGTAGAGGTAATGAGCAGTTCTTC; CDR3aa: CSAGRGNEQFF; v_gene: TRBV20-1; j_gene: TRBJ2-1; abundance: .; d_gene: .
CDR3nt: TGTGCCAGCAGTCTGACTAGCTTGGCTTACGAGCAGTACTTC; CDR3aa: CASSLTSLAYEQYF; v_gene: TRBV27; j_gene: TRBJ2-7; abundance: few; d_gene: TRBD2
CDR3nt: TGCGCCAGCAGCTTGGGGTGGGAAGTCTACAATGAGCAGTTCTTC; CDR3aa: CASSLGWEVYNEQFF; v_gene: TRBV5-1; j_gene: TRBJ2-1; abundance: .; d_gene: .
CDR3nt: TGTGCCTGGACCACAGGGGGCAATGAGCAGTTCTTC; CDR3aa: CAWTTGGNEQFF; v_gene: TRBV30; j_gene: TRBJ2-1; abundance: once; d_gene: TRBD1
CDR3nt: TGTGCCAGCAGCTTCGGGGGAGCGGCCTACGAGCAGTACTTC; CDR3aa: CASSFGGAAYEQYF; v_gene: TRBV7-2; j_gene: TRBJ2-7; abundance: .; d_gene: .
CDR3nt: TGTGCCACCAGTGGGGACAGACCACAAGAGACCCAGTACTTC; CDR3aa: CATSGDRPQETQYF; v_gene: TRBV24-1; j_gene: TRBJ2-5; abundance: .; d_gene: TRBD1
CDR3nt: TGTGCCAGCAGTTTAGGGGGAGGGGGCAGCTCCTACAATGAGCAGTTCTTC; CDR3aa: CASSLGGGGSSYNEQFF; v_gene: TRBV11-3; j_gene: TRBJ2-1; abundance: .; d_gene: .
CDR3nt: TGTGCCAGCAGCCCGGACAGGGGCGGTCAGCCCCAGCATTTT; CDR3aa: CASSPDRGGQPQHF; v_gene: TRBV7-9; j_gene: TRBJ1-5; abundance: .; d_gene: TRBD1
CDR3nt: TGTGCCAGCAGCGTGGGAGGCCGAAGCTCCTATAATTCACCCCTCCACTTT; CDR3aa: CASSVGGRSSYNSPLHF; v_gene: TRBV5-6; j_gene: TRBJ1-6; abundance: .; d_gene: .